The T cell receptor (beta chain) under discussion was sequenced for a study of T cells after yellow fever vaccination. Study-level information: Preparation of the low-cell-number fractions used SMART-Seq v4 Ultra Low Input.

Trimming removed 0 bases at V and 1 base at J, with 19 bases between. The CDR3 is made up of 18 amino acids. In germline, CDR1 is LGHDT, CDR2 YNNKEL (reference sequence). As for this clonotype: Its cognate antigen is unknown.

Overall study findings and caveats: Abundant bulk-population clonotypes could contaminate the FACS-sorted repertoires. Clonotypes appearing in both CD4 and CD8 compartments existed, and their share was small.

TCRdb called the 5' RACE reads again in MiXCR, with one record for every CDR3 protein. Of about 370,000 distinct CDR3 sequences listed, roughly 12% were seen once; the top ten hold 18%. This receptor was taken from a man younger than 35 who received the YFV17D yellow fever vaccine. The chain carries TRBV3-1 and TRBJ2-7; possible D gene TRBD2, 8 bases. This material consisted of PBMCs, taken on the day of the first yellow fever vaccination. CDR3 in DNA: TGTGCCAGCAGCCAAGAAGGCGGGGGGACAGAGATTTCCTACGAGCAGTACTTC. Amino acids: CASSQEGGGTEISYEQYF.